The source of this TCR beta chain is a study of blood T cell repertoires in COVID-19. The overall study: Acute and convalescent COVID-19 samples came from the United States, Italy and Spain. PBMCs, B-cell-depleted T cells, or T cells provided the cDNA or gDNA that made up the material.

Original data processing: Estimation of nucleated cell counts was performed using reference gene primer amplification. Clones were sequenced by immunoSEQ multiplex PCR, and TCRdb holds only the in-frame ones, with some missing. That table is the source of V, J and clone size, and D and trimming were worked out from the DNA. Among roughly 140,000 clones, approximately 91% were seen once, and the ten largest hold about 2.4%. Germline V gives CDR1 SGHAT, CDR2 FQNNGV. There are 16 residues in the CDR3. Between the trimmed V and J ends, which lost 5 bases and 4 bases, there was a span of 17 bases. The sequenced sample was peripheral blood. The receptor comes from a woman aged 70-85 years with acute or convalescent COVID-19. The gene calls are TRBV11-2 and TRBJ2-2; tentatively, D is TRBD2 (6 bases). Written as DNA, the CDR3 is TGTGCCAGCAGCCGGCCGGGACTCCTTCTCACCGGGGAGCTGTTTTTT. It yields the protein CASSRPGLLLTGELFF.